The 15 T cell receptor beta chains listed next were all sequenced from one sample in a study of T cells in Graves' hyperthyroidism and ophthalmopathy. Amplification yielded TCR beta CDR3 regions, with RNA transcripts as the source. During a first-round RT-PCR of the TCR CDR3, the HTBI primer set was used. Via MiXCR, TCRdb re-called the multiplex PCR reads, giving one row per CDR3 protein. The data hold some 550,000 distinct CDR3 sequences, with approximately 15% observed a single time. Sequencing was carried out using blood. All receptors come from a woman aged 40-49 years with Graves' ophthalmopathy.

The CDR3 protein is CASSPMAGLSQHF. DNA for the CDR3: TGTGCCAGCAGTCCCATGGCAGGGCTGTCCCAGCATTTT. The rearrangement joins TRBV27 to TRBJ1-5; tentative D call: TRBD1 (5 bases). Between the trimmed V and J ends, which lost 5 bases and 11 bases, there was a span of 16 bases. The CDR3 extends over 13 amino acids. Germline CDR1 and CDR2: MNHEY and SMNVEV (reference sequence).

This chain joins TRBV7-3 and TRBJ2-3; TRBD1 might be the D (6 bases). Per the germline V gene, CDR1 is SGHTA and CDR2 is FQGTGA. Trimming stripped 1 base from V and 4 bases from J, with 12 bases between. The length of the CDR3 is 15 residues. The CDR3 here is CASSLMGAVADTQYF. The CDR3 coding sequence is TGTGCCAGCAGCTTAATGGGGGCGGTGGCAGATACGCAGTATTTT.

This chain connects TRBV20-1 to TRBJ2-5, with 8 bases aligning to TRBD2. Looked up from germline, CDR1 is DFQATT and CDR2 is SNEGSKA (reference sequence). The V segment lost 5 bases and the J segment 5 bases; nucleotides outside the gene matches: 13. The CDR3 totals 15 residues. The CDR3 DNA is TGCAGTGCTTTACCCACAGCGGGAGCGCTCGAGACCCAGTACTTC. This translates into CSALPTAGALETQYF.

This clonotype appeared many times. The genes are TRBV28 and TRBJ1-1; TRBD1 matches at 11 bases. Germline trimming cut 6 bases from V and 4 bases from J; bases unmatched to any gene: 4. This CDR3 has 14 amino acids. CDR1 and CDR2 from the germline V gene are MDHEN and SYDVKM. The CDR3, as DNA: TGTGCCAGCAGATCCGGGACAGGGGGCACTGAAGCTTTCTTT. Amino acid sequence: CASRSGTGGTEAFF.

This clonotype was seen ten or more times. The chain links TRBV3-1 to TRBJ2-1; TRBD1 might be the D (5 bases). The CDR3 runs to 18 residues. CDR1 is LGHDT, CDR2 YNNKEL, per germline (reference sequence). V lost 3 bases, J lost 0 bases, and 18 bases lay in between. The CDR3 sequence is CASSQGQTHLSSYNEQFF. In DNA form, the CDR3 reads TGTGCCAGCAGCCAGGGGCAGACACACCTTAGCTCCTACAATGAGCAGTTCTTC.

The V call is TRBV5-1, the J call TRBJ2-1; a weak D match, TRBD2 (7 bases). The CDR3 length is 15 residues. CDR1 and CDR2 from the germline V gene are SGHRS and YFSETQ. V dropped 4 bases and J dropped 3 bases, with 14 bases sitting between them. The CDR3 here is CASSPRGGHYNEQFF. Written as DNA, the CDR3 is TGCGCCAGCAGCCCGAGGGGGGGTCACTACAATGAGCAGTTCTTC.

This clonotype has at least ten counts. This chain connects TRBV6-5 to TRBJ1-6, with 7 bases fitting TRBD1. Germline CDR1 MNHEY, CDR2 SVGAGI. The CDR3 extends over 16 amino acids. V trimming: 0 bases; J trimming: 9 bases; junction bases outside the gene matches: 8. CDR3: CASSYSRRDSGSPLHF. The CDR3, as DNA: TGTGCCAGCAGTTACTCTCGCAGGGACAGCGGTTCACCCCTCCACTTT.

This clonotype showed up just a few times. V gene TRBV10-3 combines with J gene TRBJ1-2; 7 bases map to TRBD1. Germline values: CDR1 ENHRY, CDR2 SYGVKD. The CDR3 has 12 amino acids. The V and J ends lost 10 bases and 8 bases, in that order; junction bases with no gene match: 10. Written as DNA, the CDR3 is TGTGCCACTCGAGGTCAGGGGGAGGGCTACACCTTC. Amino acid sequence: CATRGQGEGYTF.

This chain joins TRBV27 and TRBJ2-7; no clear D gene. V was clipped by 0 bases and J by 4 bases, with 7 bases between them. CDR1 and CDR2 (germline): MNHEY, SMNVEV (reference sequence). The CDR3 contains 13 residues. The CDR3 is CASSLSVSYEQYF. The CDR3 nucleotides read TGTGCCAGCAGTTTATCGGTTAGTTACGAGCAGTACTTC.

The chain has TRBV29-1 and TRBJ2-7, with D perhaps TRBD1 (6 bases). Germline V gene sequence: CDR1 SQVTM, CDR2 ANQGSEA. This CDR3 region has 16 residues. V lost 1 base, J lost 0 bases, and 16 bases lay in between. In nucleotides, the CDR3 is TGCAGCGTTGAAGGGACAGCTGCAACAGACTCCTACGAGCAGTACTTC. Its translation is CSVEGTAATDSYEQYF.

This clonotype was counted ten times or more. The V call is TRBV2, the J call TRBJ2-5; 11 bases map to TRBD2. The J segment lost 4 bases and the V segment lost 5 bases, leaving 6 bases of the junction unmatched. The CDR3 sequence is 15 residues long. Germline CDR1 is SNHLY and CDR2 is FYNNEI. The CDR3 is CASSNSGRARETQYF. The CDR3 DNA reads TGTGCCAGCAGTAATAGCGGGAGGGCCCGAGAGACCCAGTACTTC.

The rearrangement joins TRBV20-1 to TRBJ1-4; TRBD1 matches at 11 bases. J lost 7 bases, V lost 5 bases, and 9 bases had no gene match. This CDR3 is built from 15 residues. Germline assignment: CDR1 DFQATT and CDR2 SNEGSKA (reference sequence). This CDR3 reads CSAQRTGTGGEKLFF. CDR3 DNA sequence: TGCAGTGCTCAAAGGACCGGGACAGGGGGTGAAAAACTGTTTTTT.

This clonotype was seen a few times. CDR3 nucleotides: TGCAGCGTTTCAGGGGGCGATGGCTACACCTTC. It encodes CSVSGGDGYTF. The chain links TRBV29-1 to TRBJ1-2; 8 bases agree with TRBD1. Germline lookup yields CDR1 SQVTM and CDR2 ANQGSEA. This CDR3 has 11 residues. V dropped 5 bases and J dropped 6; count of bases not matched to a gene: 2. Full variable domain (outside the CDR3, taken from reference TRBV29-1 and TRBJ1-2): SAVISQKPSRDICQRGTSLTIQCQVDSQVTMMFWYRQQPGQSLTLIATANQGSEATYESGFVIDKFPISRPNLTFSTLTVSNMSPEDSSIYLCSVSGGDGYTFGSGTRLTVV.

This clonotype came up a few times. The chain couples TRBV6-1 to TRBJ2-6, with D possibly TRBD1 on 6 matching bases. The CDR3 is made up of 14 amino acids. From germline, CDR1 is MNHNS and CDR2 SASEGT. The CDR3 sequence: CATRGITGANVLTF. The CDR3 region has the DNA TGTGCAACCAGGGGAATTACTGGGGCCAACGTCCTGACTTTC.

In its sample, this clonotype was seen many times. This chain connects TRBV3-1 to TRBJ1-2; no clear D. CDR1 and CDR2 from the germline V gene are LGHDT and YNNKEL (reference sequence). The CDR3 is 13 residues long. Trimming took 0 bases from V and 8 from J, leaving 10 bases between them. In DNA, the CDR3 is TGTGCCAGCAGCCAAGATGACCCGGCGGGCTACACCTTC. Amino acids: CASSQDDPAGYTF. Combining the CDR3 with reference TRBV3-1 and TRBJ1-2 gives the whole variable domain DTAVSQTPKYLVTQMGNDKSIKCEQNLGHDTMYWYKQDSKKFLKIMFSYNNKELIINETVPNRFSPKSPDKAHLNLHINSLELGDSAVYFCASSQDDPAGYTFGSGTRLTVV.